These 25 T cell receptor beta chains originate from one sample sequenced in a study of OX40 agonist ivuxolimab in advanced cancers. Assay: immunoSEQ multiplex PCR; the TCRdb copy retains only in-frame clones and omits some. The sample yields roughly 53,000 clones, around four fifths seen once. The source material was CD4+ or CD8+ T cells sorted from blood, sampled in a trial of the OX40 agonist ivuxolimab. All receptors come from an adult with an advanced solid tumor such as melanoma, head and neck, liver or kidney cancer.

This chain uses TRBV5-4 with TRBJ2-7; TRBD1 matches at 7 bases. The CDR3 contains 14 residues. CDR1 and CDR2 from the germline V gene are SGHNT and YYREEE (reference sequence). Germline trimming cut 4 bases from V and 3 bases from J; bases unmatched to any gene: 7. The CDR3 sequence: CASSHGTELYEQYF. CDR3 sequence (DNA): TGTGCCAGCAGCCATGGGACAGAACTCTACGAGCAGTACTTC.

This CDR3 is CASSLLAGDPYEQYF. CDR3 in DNA: TGTGCCAGCAGCCTCTTAGCGGGAGACCCCTACGAGCAGTACTTC. This rearrangement joins TRBV14 to TRBJ2-7; 9 bases line up with TRBD2. CDR1 and CDR2 (germline): SGHDN, FVKESK. V gave up 4 bases and J gave up 2 bases; unmatched junction bases: 6. CDR3 length: 15 amino acids.

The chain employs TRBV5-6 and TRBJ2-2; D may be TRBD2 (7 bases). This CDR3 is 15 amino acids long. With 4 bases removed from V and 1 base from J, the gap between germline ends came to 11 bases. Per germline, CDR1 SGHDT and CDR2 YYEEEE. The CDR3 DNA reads TGTGCCAGCAGCCCCGGGGGGCAGAACACCGGGGAGCTGTTTTTT. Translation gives CASSPGGQNTGELFF.

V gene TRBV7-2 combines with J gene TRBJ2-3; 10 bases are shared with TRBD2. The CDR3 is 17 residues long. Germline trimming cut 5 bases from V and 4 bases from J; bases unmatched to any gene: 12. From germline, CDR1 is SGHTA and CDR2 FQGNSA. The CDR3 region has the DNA TGTGCCAGCAGCCCGCTAGGAGCGGGGGGGTCCCCAGATACGCAGTATTTT. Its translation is CASSPLGAGGSPDTQYF.

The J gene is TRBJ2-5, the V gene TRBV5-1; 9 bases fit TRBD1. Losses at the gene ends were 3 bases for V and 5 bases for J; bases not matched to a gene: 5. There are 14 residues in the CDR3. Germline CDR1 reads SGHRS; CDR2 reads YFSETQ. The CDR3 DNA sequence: TGCGCCAGCAGCTGGACAGGGGAACTTGAGACCCAGTACTTC. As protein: CASSWTGELETQYF.

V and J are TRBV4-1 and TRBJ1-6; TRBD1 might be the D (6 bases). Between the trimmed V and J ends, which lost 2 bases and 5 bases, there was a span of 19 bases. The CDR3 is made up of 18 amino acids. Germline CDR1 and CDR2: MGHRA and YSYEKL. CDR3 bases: TGCGCCAGCAGCCAAACTTCTCCCACAGGGTGGAATAATTCACCCCTCCACTTT. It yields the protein CASSQTSPTGWNNSPLHF.

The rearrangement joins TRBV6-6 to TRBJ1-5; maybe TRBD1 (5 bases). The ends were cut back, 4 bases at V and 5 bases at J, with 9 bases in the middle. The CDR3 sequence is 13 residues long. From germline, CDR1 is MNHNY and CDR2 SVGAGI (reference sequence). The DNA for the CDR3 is TGTGCCAGCAGTTTTCAGGGCCATCAGCCCCAGCATTTT. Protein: CASSFQGHQPQHF.

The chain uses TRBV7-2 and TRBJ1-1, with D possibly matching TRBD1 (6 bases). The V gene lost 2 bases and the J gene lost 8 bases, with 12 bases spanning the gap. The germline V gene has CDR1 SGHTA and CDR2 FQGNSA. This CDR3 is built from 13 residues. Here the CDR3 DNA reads TGTGCCAGCAGCTTAATCGCAGGGACAGAAGCTTTCTTT. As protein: CASSLIAGTEAFF.

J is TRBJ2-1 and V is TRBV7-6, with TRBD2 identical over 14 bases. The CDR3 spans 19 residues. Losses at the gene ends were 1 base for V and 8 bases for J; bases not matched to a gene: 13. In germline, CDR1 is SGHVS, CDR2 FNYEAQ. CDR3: CASSLGPLGTSGRGDEQFF. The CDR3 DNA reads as TGTGCCAGCAGCTTAGGACCCCTCGGGACTAGCGGGAGAGGAGATGAGCAGTTCTTC.

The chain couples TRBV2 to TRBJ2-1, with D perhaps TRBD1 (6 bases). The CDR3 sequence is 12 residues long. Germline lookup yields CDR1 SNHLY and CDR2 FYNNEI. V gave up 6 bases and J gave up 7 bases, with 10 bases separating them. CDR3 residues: CASRIQGNEQFF. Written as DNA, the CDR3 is TGTGCCAGCAGGATTCAGGGGAATGAGCAGTTCTTC.

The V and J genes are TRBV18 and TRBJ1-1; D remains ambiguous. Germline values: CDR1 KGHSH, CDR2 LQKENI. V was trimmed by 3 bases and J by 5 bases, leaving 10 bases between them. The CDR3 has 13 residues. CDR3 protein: CASSPGKLTEAFF. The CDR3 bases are TGTGCCAGCTCACCGGGGAAGTTAACTGAAGCTTTCTTT.

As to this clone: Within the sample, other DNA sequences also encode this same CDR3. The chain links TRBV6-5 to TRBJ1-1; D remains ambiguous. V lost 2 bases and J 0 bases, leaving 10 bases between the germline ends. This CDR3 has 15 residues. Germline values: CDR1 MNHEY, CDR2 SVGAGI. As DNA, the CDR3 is TGTGCCAGCAGTTACGCCGGAGGGATGAACACTGAAGCTTTCTTT. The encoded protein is CASSYAGGMNTEAFF.

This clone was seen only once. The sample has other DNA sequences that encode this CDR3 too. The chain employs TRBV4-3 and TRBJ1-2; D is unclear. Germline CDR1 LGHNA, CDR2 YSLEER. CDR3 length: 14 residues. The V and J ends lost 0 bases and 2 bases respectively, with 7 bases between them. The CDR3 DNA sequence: TGCGCCAGCAGCCAAGAAACGGAAAACTATGGCTACACCTTC. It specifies CASSQETENYGYTF.

The DNA of the CDR3 is TGTGCCAGTAGTCGGCTGGCGGGAGGAGTCTACAATGAGCAGTTCTTC. This encodes CASSRLAGGVYNEQFF. The chain links TRBV19 to TRBJ2-1; 8 bases fit TRBD2. The trim removed 5 bases at V and 3 bases at J, leaving 9 bases unmatched. Germline CDR1 and CDR2: LNHDA and SQIVND (reference sequence). The CDR3 is 16 amino acids.

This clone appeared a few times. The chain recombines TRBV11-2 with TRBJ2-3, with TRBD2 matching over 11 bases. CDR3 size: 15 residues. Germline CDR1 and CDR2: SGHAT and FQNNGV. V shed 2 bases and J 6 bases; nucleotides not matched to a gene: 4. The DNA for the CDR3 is TGTGCCAGCAGCTTAACTAGCGGGAGATGGGATACGCAGTATTTT. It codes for CASSLTSGRWDTQYF.

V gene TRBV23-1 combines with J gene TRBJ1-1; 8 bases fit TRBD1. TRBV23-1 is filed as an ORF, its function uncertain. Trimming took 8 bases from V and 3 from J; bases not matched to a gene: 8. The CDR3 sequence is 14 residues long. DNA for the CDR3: TGCGCCAGCGCGGGGGACAGGCCCTACACTGAAGCTTTCTTT. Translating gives CASAGDRPYTEAFF.

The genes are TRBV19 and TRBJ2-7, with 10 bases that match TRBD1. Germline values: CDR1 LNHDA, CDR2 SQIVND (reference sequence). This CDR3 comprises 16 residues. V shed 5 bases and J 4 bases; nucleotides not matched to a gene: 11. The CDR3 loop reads CASSLAGTGDGYEQYF. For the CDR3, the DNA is TGTGCCAGTAGTCTCGCCGGGACAGGGGATGGTTACGAGCAGTACTTC.

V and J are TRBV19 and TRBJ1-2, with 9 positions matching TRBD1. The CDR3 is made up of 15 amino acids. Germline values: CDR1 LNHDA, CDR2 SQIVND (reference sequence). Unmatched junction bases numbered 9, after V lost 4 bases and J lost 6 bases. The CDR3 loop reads CASSSDLGQGNGYTF. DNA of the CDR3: TGTGCCAGTAGTAGTGATCTAGGACAGGGGAATGGCTACACCTTC.

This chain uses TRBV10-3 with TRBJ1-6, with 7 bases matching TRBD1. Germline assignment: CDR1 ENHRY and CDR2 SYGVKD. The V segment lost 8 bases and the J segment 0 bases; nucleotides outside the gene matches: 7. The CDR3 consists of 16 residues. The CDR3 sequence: CAIQKQGPSYNSPLHF. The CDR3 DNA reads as TGTGCCATCCAGAAACAGGGGCCCTCCTATAATTCACCCCTCCACTTT.

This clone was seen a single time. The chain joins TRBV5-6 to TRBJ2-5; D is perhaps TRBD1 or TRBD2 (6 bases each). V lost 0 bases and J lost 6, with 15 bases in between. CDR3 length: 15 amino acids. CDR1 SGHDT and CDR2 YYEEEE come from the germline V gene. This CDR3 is CASSLVRPGAQTQYF. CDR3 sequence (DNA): TGTGCCAGCAGCTTGGTTCGGCCGGGGGCTCAGACCCAGTACTTC.

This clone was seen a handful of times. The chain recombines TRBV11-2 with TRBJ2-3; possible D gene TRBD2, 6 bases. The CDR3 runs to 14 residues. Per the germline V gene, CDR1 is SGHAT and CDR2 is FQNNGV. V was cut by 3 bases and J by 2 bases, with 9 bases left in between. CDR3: CASSLGGSTDTQYF. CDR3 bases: TGTGCCAGCAGCTTGGGGGGATCCACAGATACGCAGTATTTT. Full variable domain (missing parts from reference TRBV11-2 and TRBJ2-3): EAGVAQSPRYKIIEKRQSVAFWCNPISGHATLYWYQQILGQGPKLLIQFQNNGVVDDSQLPKDRFSAERLKGVDSTLKIQPAKLEDSAVYLCASSLGGSTDTQYFGPGTRLTVL.

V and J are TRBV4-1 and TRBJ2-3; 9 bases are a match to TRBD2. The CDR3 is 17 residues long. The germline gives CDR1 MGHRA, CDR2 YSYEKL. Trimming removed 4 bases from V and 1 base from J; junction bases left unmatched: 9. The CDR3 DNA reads TGCGCCAGCAGCCTGGCCGCTGCGGGGGGGGGCACAGATACGCAGTATTTT. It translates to CASSLAAAGGGTDTQYF.

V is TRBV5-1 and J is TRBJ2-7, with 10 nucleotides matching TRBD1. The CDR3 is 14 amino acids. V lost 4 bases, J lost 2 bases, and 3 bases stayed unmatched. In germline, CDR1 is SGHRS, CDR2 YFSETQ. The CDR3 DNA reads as TGCGCCAGCAGCCGGGACAGGGGTGCCTACGAGCAGTACTTC. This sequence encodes CASSRDRGAYEQYF.

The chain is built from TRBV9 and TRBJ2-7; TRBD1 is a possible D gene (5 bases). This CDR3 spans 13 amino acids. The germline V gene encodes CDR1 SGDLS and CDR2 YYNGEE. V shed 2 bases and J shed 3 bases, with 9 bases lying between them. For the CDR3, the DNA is TGTGCCAGCAGCGTTGGACAAAACTACGAGCAGTACTTC. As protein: CASSVGQNYEQYF.

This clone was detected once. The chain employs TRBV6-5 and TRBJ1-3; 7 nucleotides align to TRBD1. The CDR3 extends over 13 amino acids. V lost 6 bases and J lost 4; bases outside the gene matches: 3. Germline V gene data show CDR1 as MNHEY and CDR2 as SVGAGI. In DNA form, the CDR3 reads TGTGCCAGCAGGACAGGGCGGGGAAACACCATATATTTT. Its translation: CASRTGRGNTIYF.